This T cell receptor beta chain was recorded in a study of cytomegalovirus exposure and HLA in healthy donors. Researchers ran the PCR with 60 Vbeta and 13 Jbeta primers. Some clones are missing from TCRdb's copy, which holds only in-frame ones; the method was immunoSEQ multiplex PCR. The table has about 160,000 clones, roughly 80% seen once. This clone was found once. Germline V gene lookup returns CDR1 SGHDN and CDR2 FVKESK. The ends lost 8 bases at V and 0 bases at J; junction bases unmatched: 11. This CDR3 region has 19 residues. This chain links TRBV14 with TRBJ2-1; TRBD2 agrees at 15 bases. The sequence came from a boy aged 2 to 9 in good health and CMV-seronegative. Sequenced input: PBMCs. The CDR3 protein is CASAPGLAGGDPSYNEQFF. The DNA of the CDR3 is TGTGCCAGCGCTCCGGGACTAGCGGGAGGAGATCCCTCCTACAATGAGCAGTTCTTC.